This T cell receptor (beta chain) was obtained from a study of T cell clones after liver transplantation. V gave up 3 bases and J gave up 8 bases; unmatched junction bases: 6. From germline, CDR1 is MGHRA and CDR2 YSYEKL. This CDR3 contains 13 residues. Method: immunoSEQ multiplex PCR; TCRdb's copy keeps in-frame clones and lacks some. There are roughly 18,000 clones in the sample; 85% to 90% occur only once, and 13% lies in the top ten. This receptor was identified in a human patient who received a liver transplant. Some T cells may be supplied by the graft donor. The starting material was CD8+ T cells from blood, obtained almost 47 months after liver transplant. The gene calls are TRBV4-1 and TRBJ1-2; 7 nucleotides match TRBD1. In DNA form, the CDR3 reads TGCGCCAGCAGCCAGATAGAGGGGGCCGGCTACACCTTC. Its translation is CASSQIEGAGYTF.